A selection of T cell receptor beta chains follows, all from one sample in a study of control samples from healthy donors and cancer patients. Using immunoSEQ multiplex PCR, the repertoire was profiled, and TCRdb retains in-frame clones only, with some absent. The sample holds over 80,000 clones, 75% to 85% seen once. The specimen sequenced was blood. These receptors originate from a woman aged 25 to 39 in good health. Both conserved end residues are part of each CDR3. A D gene is named only where the DNA matches it firmly. Size is omitted from some rows. Given values are once, few, many or a class for expanded clones.

size,J,D,V,DNA,CDR3
few,TRBJ2-3,TRBD1,TRBV29-1,TGCAGCGTATCGCGACAGGGCACGCAGTATTTT,CSVSRQGTQYF
few,TRBJ1-2,TRBD1,TRBV2,TGTGCCAGCACCAAACCGGGACAGGGGAATGGCTACACCTTC,CASTKPGQGNGYTF
.,TRBJ1-3,.,TRBV6-5,TGTGCCAGCAGTTATCAGGGAACTCTTGGAAACACCATATATTTT,CASSYQGTLGNTIYF
.,TRBJ2-7,.,TRBV12-5,TGTGCTAGTGGTTTAATCGGCAGCTACGAGCAGTACTTC,CASGLIGSYEQYF
.,TRBJ2-7,.,TRBV6-2/TRBV6-3,TGTGCCAGCAGTCCGCTGATTTCCCTTCCCCACGAGCAGTACTTC,CASSPLISLPHEQYF
.,TRBJ1-2,.,TRBV29-1,TGCAGCGTTGTCATTTTACTGCAAGGGGGCTACACCTTC,CSVVILLQGGYTF
.,TRBJ2-3,.,TRBV7-2,TGTGCCAGCAGCTCAATGGGTAGAAGAGCAGATACGCAGTATTTT,CASSSMGRRADTQYF
.,TRBJ1-1,TRBD1,TRBV19,TGTGCCAGTAGAATGGGACAGTTCCTGGGGGAAGCTTTCTTT,CASRMGQFLGEAFF
few,TRBJ1-1,TRBD1,TRBV19,TGTGCCAGTAGTATCTTGGGACAGGGTGACACTGAAGCTTTCTTT,CASSILGQGDTEAFF
.,TRBJ1-2,TRBD1,TRBV7-8,TGTGCCAGCAGCAGGACAGGGGTGGATTCCTATGGCTACACCTTC,CASSRTGVDSYGYTF
.,TRBJ2-1,TRBD1,TRBV11-2,TGTGCCAGCTTAGGGCAGGGGGCCAATGAGCAGTTCTTC,CASLGQGANEQFF
.,TRBJ1-1,.,TRBV9,TGTGCCAGCAGCGTTACGGACGTCTGGGCCACTGAAGCTTTCTTT,CASSVTDVWATEAFF
.,TRBJ1-3,.,TRBV6-6,TGTGCCAGCAGGGAACCGGGCTCTGCTGGAAACACCATATATTTT,CASREPGSAGNTIYF
.,TRBJ2-7,.,TRBV9,TGTGCCAGCAGCGTTTACGGGGGCCCTTCCTACGAGCAGTACTTC,CASSVYGGPSYEQYF
.,TRBJ2-4,.,TRBV6-5,TGTGCCAGAAAGGCAACAGGGGCCAAAAACATTCAGTACTTC,CARKATGAKNIQYF
.,TRBJ2-5,.,TRBV6-1,TGTGCCAGCAGTGAAGGGCGGGAGACCCAGTACTTC,CASSEGRETQYF
few,TRBJ1-1,TRBD1,TRBV9,TGTGCCAGCAGCGTAGATGGACAGGGAGGCGCTGAAGCTTTCTTT,CASSVDGQGGAEAFF
few,TRBJ2-7,TRBD1,TRBV27,TGTGCCAGCAGTTGGGGGACAGGTTCCTACGAGCAGTACTTC,CASSWGTGSYEQYF
.,TRBJ1-1,.,TRBV5-6,TGTGCCAGCAGCTTGAGTTTTCGGAACACTGAAGCTTTCTTT,CASSLSFRNTEAFF
.,TRBJ2-1,.,TRBV11-3,TGTGCCAGCAGCCTCCGGGACGGAGGGTTAAGTGAGCAGTTCTTC,CASSLRDGGLSEQFF
.,TRBJ1-1,.,TRBV30,TGTGCCTGGACAGCCTTGAACACTGAAGCTTTCTTT,CAWTALNTEAFF
.,TRBJ2-5,TRBD1,TRBV5-4,TGTGCCAGCACCTTGGGGGCAGGGGGTTTCCAAGAGACCCAGTACTTC,CASTLGAGGFQETQYF